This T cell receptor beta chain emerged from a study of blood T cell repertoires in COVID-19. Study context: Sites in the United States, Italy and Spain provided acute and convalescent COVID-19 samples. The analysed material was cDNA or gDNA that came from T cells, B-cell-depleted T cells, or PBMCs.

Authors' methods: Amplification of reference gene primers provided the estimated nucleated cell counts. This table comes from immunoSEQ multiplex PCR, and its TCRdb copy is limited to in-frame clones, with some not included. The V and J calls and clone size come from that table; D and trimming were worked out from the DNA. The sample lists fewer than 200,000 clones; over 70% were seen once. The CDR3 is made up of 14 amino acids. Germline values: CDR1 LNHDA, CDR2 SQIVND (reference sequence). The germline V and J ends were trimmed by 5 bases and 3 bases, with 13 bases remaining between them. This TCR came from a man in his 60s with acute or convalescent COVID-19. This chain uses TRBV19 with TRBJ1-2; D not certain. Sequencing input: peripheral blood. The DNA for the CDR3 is TGTGCCAGTAGTTCAACCCGCGGGGACTATGGCTACACCTTC. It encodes CASSSTRGDYGYTF.